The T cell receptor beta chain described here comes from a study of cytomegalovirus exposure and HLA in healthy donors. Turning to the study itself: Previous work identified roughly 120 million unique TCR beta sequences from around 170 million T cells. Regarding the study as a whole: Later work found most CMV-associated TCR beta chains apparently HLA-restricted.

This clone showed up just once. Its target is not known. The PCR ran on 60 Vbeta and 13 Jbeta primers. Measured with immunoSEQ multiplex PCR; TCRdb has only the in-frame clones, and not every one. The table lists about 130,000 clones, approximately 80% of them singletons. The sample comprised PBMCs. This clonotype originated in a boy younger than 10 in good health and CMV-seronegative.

For the CDR3, the DNA is TGTGCCAGCTCAACCTCTGACAGGGTAAGGGAGCAGTACGTC. It is translated as CASSTSDRVREQYV. The genes are TRBV18 and TRBJ2-7; 7 positions match TRBD1. Germline V gene sequence: CDR1 KGHSH, CDR2 LQKENI. The CDR3 loop spans 14 amino acids. V lost 5 bases, J lost 7 bases, and 11 bases stayed unmatched.